The entry below describes one T cell receptor (beta chain). Which antigen it targets is not known. No base qualities exist here, and no much larger clone lies one base off it. Receptor libraries were prepared by the immunoSEQ multiplex PCR assay. The multiplex PCR relied on a mix of 60 forward primers for TCR Vbeta segments and 13 reverse primers for TCR Jbeta segments. The CDR3 region of rearranged TCR beta genes was amplified from genomic DNA with a multiplex PCR assay. The Illumina HiSeq System was used to sequence the amplified TCR beta libraries as 87-base-pair reads. The original pipeline was this. In a later analysis, some 80 million unique TCR beta chains were counted across the roughly 610 repertoires, and roughly 10 million of these chains were shared by at least two donors. A nearest-neighbor algorithm error-corrected the raw reads and collapsed the reads into unique sequences, merging closely related sequences to remove PCR and sequencing errors. CDR3 sequences were aligned to IMGT reference sequences to assign V, D and J gene segments. For a sequence to be retained, a match of at least six nucleotides to both a V gene segment and a J gene segment was required. Rearrangements were classified as productive when the CDR3 lacked stop codons and remained in frame with V and J, and all other rearrangements were classified as non-productive. Following IMGT convention, CDR3 was defined as the stretch from the second conserved V-encoded cysteine up to the conserved J-encoded phenylalanine. Sequences without an unambiguous match to a single V gene segment were excluded from the earlier analysis of 587 of the donors. In an earlier analysis of several hundred of the donors, V segments were called functional above 56.7% productive rearrangements and were called segregating when the between-donor standard deviation exceeded 5%. A statistical classification framework was built to diagnose cytomegalovirus status from the catalog of TCR beta chain sequences. V and J gene assignment, in a later analysis, came from comparing TCR nucleotide sequences with IMGT/GENE-DB human TR gene sequences. The TCRdist pipeline was used in a later analysis to assign CDR3 sequences and most-parsimonious VDJ recombination scenarios. In a later analysis, each TCR beta chain was defined by its CDR3 amino acid sequence together with its V-gene family, and reads without a unique V-gene family were excluded. To address suspected cross-contamination and a sequencing artifact, a later analysis removed 592 highly shared, low-generation-probability nucleotide sequences. In a later analysis, a clonal expansion index for each public chain was calculated from normalized within-repertoire ranks of inferred template counts. Generation probabilities in a later analysis came from a VDJ recombination model fitted to out-of-frame rearrangements, and those results were checked against IGoR. A later analysis scored TCR-TCR, TCR-HLA and TCR-CMV co-occurrence with hypergeometric tests, applying a repertoire-size bias correction to TCR pairs. A later analysis estimated false discovery rates by permuting HLA or CMV assignments 20 times. In a later analysis, co-occurring TCRs were grouped using DBSCAN, and TCRdist sequence similarity was added for clustering within HLA-allele-positive subsets. Co-occurrence clustering excluded repertoires with fewer than 30,000 or more than 120,000 public chains, plus five with anomalous nucleotide sharing. TCRdb provides this immuneACCESS table in a form limited to in-frame rearrangements. Some clones are lacking; in checked studies, under half of them reflect an unresolved V gene, and why the rest are absent is not known. That table furnishes V, J and clone size, whereas the DNA furnished D and trimming. For this sample there are roughly 290,000 clones; 80% appear just once. Of the sample, more than 0.3% falls within the top ten clones.

The cohort was made up of several hundred healthy bone marrow donors. At the time of sampling, every cohort member was nominally healthy, though immune exposures that went unrecorded were likely present. The donor tested CMV seronegative, placing the donor among the approximately 400 seronegative members of the cohort. Every donor gave a peripheral blood sample, and the peripheral blood mononuclear cells from that sample were used for TCR beta sequencing. The Qiagen DNeasy Blood Extraction Kit was used to extract genomic DNA from the blood cell samples. This specimen comes from a study of cytomegalovirus exposure and HLA in healthy donors (dated by TCRdb to the late 2010s). The study in broad terms: An earlier analysis of a few hundred of the donors reported about 300 Gb of sequence data and around 120 million unique TCR beta sequences obtained from 180 million or so T cells. About 330 gigabases of sequencing data and around 80 million unique TCR sequences made up an early release that covered roughly 670 HLA-typed donors. Of the roughly 400 genotyped donors, 65% to 90% fell in the genetic ancestry cluster associated with self-reported Caucasian donors. The study aimed to test whether cataloging public T cell receptors could reveal signatures of past pathogen exposure. Using immunosequencing, the study profiled T cell repertoires from around 680 subjects and related those repertoires to cytomegalovirus serostatus. In addition to the first cohort of roughly 700 subjects, a separate validation cohort of approximately 120 different subjects was used. To predict cytomegalovirus infection status, the study brought together high-throughput TCR immunosequencing, statistical association of individual TCRs with disease status, and machine learning. To study patterns of TCR occurrence, a later analysis re-analyzed previously published TCR beta repertoires from around 660 donors and added high-resolution HLA genotyping. The later analysis used no new phenotypic data to find candidate immune exposures, relying instead on TCR beta sequences and their occurrence across donors. To decide whether each TCR beta V gene segment behaved as functional or pseudogenic, an earlier analysis of 587 of the donors relied on high-throughput TCR beta sequencing. Donor age, sex, ethnicity and CMV serostatus were collected together with the repertoire data. In a later genetic analysis, genome-wide SNP genotypes for 398 of the 666 donors were used, and that subset was treated as a discovery cohort. Every discovery cohort repertoire had been produced on one sequencing platform. Both class I and class II loci were covered by HLA typing, at four-digit resolution. The number of donors typed differed by locus, with roughly 629-640 for A, B, C, DRB1 and DQB1, more than 500 for DQA1, 600 to 610 for DPA1, and some 450 for DPB1. Roughly five DR-DQ haplotypes were handled as single units for association and clustering because linkage in the cohort was strong. Among under 450 genotyped donors of the cohort, an average of about 240,000 unique TCR beta nucleotide sequences were sequenced per donor, roughly 20% of them non-productive.

What the study reported, not specific to this receptor: Roughly uniform sequencing depth across donors was assumed in presence/absence analyses, although this assumption may not hold. A further reported finding was that TCR beta sequences accurately predicted the HLA-A and HLA-B alleles for most subjects in the first cohort. In a later analysis, some 18,000 TCR beta sequences were associated with specific HLA alleles at a false discovery rate of 0.05. In vitro tests confirmed that a few of the cytomegalovirus-associated TCR beta chains recognize cytomegalovirus antigens. In the study, approximately 160 TCR beta chains were listed as associated with cytomegalovirus. Broadly in line with IMGT annotations, most TCR beta V segments showed up in productive rearrangements about 87% or about 30% of the time in an earlier analysis of some 590 of the donors. HLA typing was unavailable for some donors at each locus, so association tests used only the typed subset. In a later analysis, HLA-associated TCR beta chains showed more clonal expansion and lower generation probabilities than non-associated chains that were equally common. A later analysis found that most CMV-associated TCR beta chains appeared HLA-restricted, with HLA associations seemingly driven largely by CMV exposure. In a later analysis, several top co-occurrence clusters were reported to appear linked to parvovirus B19, influenza, CMV and Epstein-Barr virus. Compared with the roughly 670-donor mean, donors in an Asian-associated ancestry cluster had fewer N-insertions in productive TCRs, according to a later genetic analysis. The classifier was reported to diagnose cytomegalovirus status with high specificity and sensitivity in both the original and validation cohorts. Strong co-occurrence of HLA alleles, especially DR and DQ, made assigning TCR associations to individual alleles difficult. Most TCR sequences were seen in very few donors, while some public TCRs were found in many individuals. Only TCR beta chains were sequenced in this cohort, and the absence of alpha or paired-chain data limited detectable features. Fewer than 20 rarely observed V segments, including chromosome 9 orphons, were excluded from the earlier analysis of several hundred of the donors because counts were too low. In a later analysis, the rate of TCR association differed among HLA loci, with DRB1 alleles having the most associated TCRs and HLA-C alleles having the fewest. It was suggested by the authors that the approach could potentially be generalized to other disease states and immunological phenotypes. The sequencing pipeline was judged likely to have produced a cluster of highly shared sequence variants as a technical artifact. In a later genetic analysis, a missense DCLRE1C variant was associated with V-gene and J-gene trimming of TCR beta chains, and the association was replicated in an independent cohort. Immune exposure information for the cohort was limited to CMV serostatus. Linkage disequilibrium might explain the correlated functional status among segregating V segments, but an unknown experimental factor could not be ruled out.

The sample consisted of PBMCs. This sequence was found in a girl aged 2 to 10 in good health and CMV-seronegative.

The CDR3 protein sequence reads: CASSQMGTSQPQHF. The DNA sequence follows: TGCGCCAGCAGCCAAATGGGGACTAGTCAGCCCCAGCATTTT. The chain employs TRBV4-1 and TRBJ1-5; TRBD1 might be the D gene, on 5 matching bases. The junction carries 11 bases between V and J, which are trimmed by 2 bases and 6 bases respectively. Its CDR3 holds 14 amino acids, cysteine through phenylalanine. The read is trimmed to its CDR3 DNA, 42 bases read in frame from base 1. The germline V gene specifies MGHRA as CDR1 and YSYEKL as CDR2.